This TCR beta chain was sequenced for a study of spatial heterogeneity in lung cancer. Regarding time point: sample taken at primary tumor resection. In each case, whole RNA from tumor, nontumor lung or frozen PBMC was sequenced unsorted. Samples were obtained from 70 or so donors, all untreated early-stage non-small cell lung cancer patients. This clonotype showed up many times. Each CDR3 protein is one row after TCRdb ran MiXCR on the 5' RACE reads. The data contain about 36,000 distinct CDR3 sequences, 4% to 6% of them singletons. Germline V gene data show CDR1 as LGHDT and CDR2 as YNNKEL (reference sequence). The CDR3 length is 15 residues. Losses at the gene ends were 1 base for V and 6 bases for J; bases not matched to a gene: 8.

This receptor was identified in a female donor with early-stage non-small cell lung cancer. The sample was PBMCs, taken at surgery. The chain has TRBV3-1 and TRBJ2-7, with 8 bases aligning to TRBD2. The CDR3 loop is CASSQGGGRPVEQYF. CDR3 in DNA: TGTGCCAGCAGCCAAGGAGGCGGGAGGCCGGTCGAGCAGTACTTC.